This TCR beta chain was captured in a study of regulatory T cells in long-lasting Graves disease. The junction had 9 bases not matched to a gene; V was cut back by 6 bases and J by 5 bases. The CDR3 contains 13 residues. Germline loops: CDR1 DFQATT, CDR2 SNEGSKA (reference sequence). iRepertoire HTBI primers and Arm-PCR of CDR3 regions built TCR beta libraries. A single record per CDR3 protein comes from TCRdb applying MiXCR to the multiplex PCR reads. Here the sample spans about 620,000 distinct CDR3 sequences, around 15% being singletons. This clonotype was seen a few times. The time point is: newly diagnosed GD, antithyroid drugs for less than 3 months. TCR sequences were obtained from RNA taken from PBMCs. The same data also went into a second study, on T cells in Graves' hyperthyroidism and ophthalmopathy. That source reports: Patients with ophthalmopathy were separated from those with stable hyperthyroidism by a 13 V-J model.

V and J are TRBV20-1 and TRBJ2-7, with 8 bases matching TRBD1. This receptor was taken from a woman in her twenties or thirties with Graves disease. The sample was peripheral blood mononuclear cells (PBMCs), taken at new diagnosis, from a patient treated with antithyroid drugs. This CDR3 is CSARGQGIHEQYF. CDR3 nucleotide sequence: TGCAGTGCCCGAGGACAGGGTATCCACGAGCAGTACTTC.